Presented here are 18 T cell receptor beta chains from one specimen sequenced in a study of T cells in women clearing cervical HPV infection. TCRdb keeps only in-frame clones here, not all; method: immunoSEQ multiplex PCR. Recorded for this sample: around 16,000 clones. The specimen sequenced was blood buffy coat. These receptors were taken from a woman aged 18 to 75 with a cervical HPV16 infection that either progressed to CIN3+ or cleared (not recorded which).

The part of the CDR3 DNA that was read is TGTGCCAGTAGTTCCCGGACAGGGGGCTACGAG. Its translation: CASSSRTGGYE. The CDR3 in its entirety is CASSSRTGGYEQYF. The chain links TRBV19 to TRBJ2-7; TRBD1 agrees at 10 bases. The read comes to an end 3 residues before the CDR3 does, leaving the germline J gene to fill in the end. The CDR3 sequence is 14 residues long. Germline V lookup: CDR1 LNHDA, CDR2 SQIVND (reference sequence). V lost 5 bases and J lost 3; bases outside the gene matches: 4. The entire variable domain, with the rest obtained from reference TRBV19 and TRBJ2-7, is as follows: DGGITQSPKYLFRKEGQNVTLSCEQNLNHDAMYWYRQDPGQGLRLIYYSQIVNDFQKGDIAEGYSVSREKKESFPLTVTSAQKNPTAFYLCASSSRTGGYEQYFGPGTRLTVT.

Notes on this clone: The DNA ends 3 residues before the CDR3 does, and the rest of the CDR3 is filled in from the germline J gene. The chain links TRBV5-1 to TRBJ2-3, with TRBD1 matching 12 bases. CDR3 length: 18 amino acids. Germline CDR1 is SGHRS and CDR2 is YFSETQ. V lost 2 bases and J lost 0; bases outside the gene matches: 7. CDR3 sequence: CASSFRGTGGLSTDTQYF. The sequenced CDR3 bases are TGCGCCAGCAGCTTTAGGGGGACAGGGGGCCTGAGCACAGATACG. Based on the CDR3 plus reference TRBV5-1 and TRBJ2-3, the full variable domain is KAGVTQTPRYLIKTRGQQVTLSCSPISGHRSVSWYQQTPGQGLQFLFEYFSETQRNKGNFPGRFSGRQFSNSRSEMNVSTLELGDSALYLCASSFRGTGGLSTDTQYFGPGTRLTVL.

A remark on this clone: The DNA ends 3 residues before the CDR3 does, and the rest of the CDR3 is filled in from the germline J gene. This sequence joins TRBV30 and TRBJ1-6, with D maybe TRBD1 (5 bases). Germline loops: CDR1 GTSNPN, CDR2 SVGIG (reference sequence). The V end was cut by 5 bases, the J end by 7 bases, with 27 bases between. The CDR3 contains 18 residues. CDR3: CAWGFYYGPPGGNSPLHF. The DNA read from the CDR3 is TGTGCCTGGGGATTCTACTACGGACCGCCGGGGGGGAATTCACCC.

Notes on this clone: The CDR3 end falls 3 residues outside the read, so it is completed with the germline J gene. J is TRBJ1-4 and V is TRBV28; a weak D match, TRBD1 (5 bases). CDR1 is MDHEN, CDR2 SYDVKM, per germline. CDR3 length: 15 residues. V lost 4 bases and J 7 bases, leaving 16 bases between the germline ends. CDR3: CASSYPSGHPEKLFF. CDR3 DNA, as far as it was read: TGTGCCAGCAGTTACCCCTCAGGGCACCCTGAAAAA.

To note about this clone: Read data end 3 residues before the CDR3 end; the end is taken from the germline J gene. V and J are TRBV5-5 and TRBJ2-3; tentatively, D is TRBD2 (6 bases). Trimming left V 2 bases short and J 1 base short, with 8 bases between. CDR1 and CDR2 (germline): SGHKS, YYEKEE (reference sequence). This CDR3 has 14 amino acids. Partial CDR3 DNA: TGTGCCAGCAGCTTCTCGGGGGGCACAGATACG. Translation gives CASSFSGGTDT. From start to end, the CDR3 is CASSFSGGTDTQYF.

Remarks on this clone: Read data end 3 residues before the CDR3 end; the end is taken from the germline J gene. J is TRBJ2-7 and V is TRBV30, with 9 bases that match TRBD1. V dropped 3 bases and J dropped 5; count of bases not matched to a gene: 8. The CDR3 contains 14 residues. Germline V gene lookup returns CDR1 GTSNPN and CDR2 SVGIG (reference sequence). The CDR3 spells CAWRTGTGRNEQYF. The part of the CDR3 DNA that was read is TGTGCCTGGAGAACCGGGACAGGGAGGAACGAG.

The sequenced part of the CDR3 DNA is TGTGCCAGCAGCTTGCAGGGGGTTACAGATACG. Translating gives CASSLQGVTDT. The CDR3 as a whole reads CASSLQGVTDTQYF. The rearrangement joins TRBV5-4 to TRBJ2-3, with 7 nucleotides matching TRBD1. The read stops 3 residues short of the end of the CDR3; the missing end is completed from the germline J gene. V lost 1 base to trimming and J lost 3 bases; unmatched junction nucleotides: 2. The CDR3 spans 14 residues. Germline-derived CDR1 and CDR2 are SGHNT and YYREEE (reference sequence).

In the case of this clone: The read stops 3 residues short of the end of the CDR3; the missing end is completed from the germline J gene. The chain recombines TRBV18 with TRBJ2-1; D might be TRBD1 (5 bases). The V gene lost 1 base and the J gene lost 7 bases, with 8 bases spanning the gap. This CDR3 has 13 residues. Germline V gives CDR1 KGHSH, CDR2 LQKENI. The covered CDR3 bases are TGTGCCAGCTCACCACAGGGGATGAATGAG. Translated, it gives CASSPQGMNE. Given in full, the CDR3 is CASSPQGMNEQFF.

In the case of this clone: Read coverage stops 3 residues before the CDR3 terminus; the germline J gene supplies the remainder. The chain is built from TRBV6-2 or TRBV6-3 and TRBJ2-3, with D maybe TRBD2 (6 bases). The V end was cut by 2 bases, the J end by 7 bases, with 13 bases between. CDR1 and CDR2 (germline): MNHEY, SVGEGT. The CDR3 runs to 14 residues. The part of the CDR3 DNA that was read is TGTGCCAGCAGTTACGCGGCAGCGGGCAATACG. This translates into CASSYAAAGNT. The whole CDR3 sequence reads CASSYAAAGNTQYF.

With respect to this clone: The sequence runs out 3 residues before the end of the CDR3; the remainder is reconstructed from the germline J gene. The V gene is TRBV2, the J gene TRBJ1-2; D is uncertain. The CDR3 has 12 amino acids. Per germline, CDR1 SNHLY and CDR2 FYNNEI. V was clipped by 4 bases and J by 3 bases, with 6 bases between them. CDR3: CASSARDYGYTF. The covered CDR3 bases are TGTGCCAGCAGTGCCAGAGACTATGGC.

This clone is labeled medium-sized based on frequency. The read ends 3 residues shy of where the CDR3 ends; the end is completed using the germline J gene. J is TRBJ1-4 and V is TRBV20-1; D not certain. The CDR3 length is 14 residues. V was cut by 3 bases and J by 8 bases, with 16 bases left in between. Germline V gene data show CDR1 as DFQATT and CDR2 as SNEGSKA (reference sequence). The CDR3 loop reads CSASSPYVGEKLFF. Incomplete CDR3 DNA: TGCAGTGCTAGTTCCCCCTACGTCGGGGAAAAA.

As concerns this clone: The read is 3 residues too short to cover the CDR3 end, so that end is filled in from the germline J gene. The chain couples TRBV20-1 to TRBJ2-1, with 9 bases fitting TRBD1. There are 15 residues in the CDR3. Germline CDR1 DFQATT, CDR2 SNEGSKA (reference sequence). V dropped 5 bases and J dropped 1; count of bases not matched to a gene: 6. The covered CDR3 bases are TGCAGTGCTTCCCGGGACAGGGCATCCTACAATGAG. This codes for CSASRDRASYNE. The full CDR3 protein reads CSASRDRASYNEQFF.

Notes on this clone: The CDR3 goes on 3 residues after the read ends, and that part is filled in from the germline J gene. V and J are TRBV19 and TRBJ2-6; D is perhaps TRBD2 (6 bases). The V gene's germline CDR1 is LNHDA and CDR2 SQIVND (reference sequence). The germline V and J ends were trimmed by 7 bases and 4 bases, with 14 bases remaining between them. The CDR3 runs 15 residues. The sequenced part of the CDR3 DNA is TGTGCCAGTATTTCCGGGGGTCAAGGGGCCAACGTC. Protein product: CASISGGQGANV. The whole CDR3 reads CASISGGQGANVLTF.

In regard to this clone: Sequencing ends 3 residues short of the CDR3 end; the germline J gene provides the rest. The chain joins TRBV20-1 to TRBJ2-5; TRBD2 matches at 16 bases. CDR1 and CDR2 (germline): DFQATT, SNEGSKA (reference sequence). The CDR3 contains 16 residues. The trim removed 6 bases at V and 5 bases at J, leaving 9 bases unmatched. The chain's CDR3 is CSAPGLAGGPRETQYF. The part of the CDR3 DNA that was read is TGCAGTGCGCCGGGACTAGCGGGGGGGCCCCGGGAGACC.

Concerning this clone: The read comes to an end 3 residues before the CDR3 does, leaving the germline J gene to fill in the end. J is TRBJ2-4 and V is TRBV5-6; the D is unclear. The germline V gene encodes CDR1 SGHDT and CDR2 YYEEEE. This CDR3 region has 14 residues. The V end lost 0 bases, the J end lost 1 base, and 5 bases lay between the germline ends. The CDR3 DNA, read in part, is TGTGCCAGCAGCTTGGCTTCGGCCAAAAACATT. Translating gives CASSLASAKNI. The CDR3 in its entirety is CASSLASAKNIQYF. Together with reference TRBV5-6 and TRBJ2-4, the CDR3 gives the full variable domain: DAGVTQSPTHLIKTRGQQVTLRCSPKSGHDTVSWYQQALGQGPQFIFQYYEEEERQRGNFPDRFSGHQFPNYSSELNVNALLLGDSALYLCASSLASAKNIQYFGAGTRLSVL.

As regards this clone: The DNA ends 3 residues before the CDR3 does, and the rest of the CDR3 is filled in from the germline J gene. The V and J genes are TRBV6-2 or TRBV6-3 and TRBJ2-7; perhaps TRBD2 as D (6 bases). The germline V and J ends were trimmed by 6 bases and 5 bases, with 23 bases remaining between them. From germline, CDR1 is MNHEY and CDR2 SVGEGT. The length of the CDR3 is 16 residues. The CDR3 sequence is CASRDPSDGGSDEQYF. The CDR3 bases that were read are TGTGCCAGCAGGGACCCATCGGACGGGGGATCGGACGAG.

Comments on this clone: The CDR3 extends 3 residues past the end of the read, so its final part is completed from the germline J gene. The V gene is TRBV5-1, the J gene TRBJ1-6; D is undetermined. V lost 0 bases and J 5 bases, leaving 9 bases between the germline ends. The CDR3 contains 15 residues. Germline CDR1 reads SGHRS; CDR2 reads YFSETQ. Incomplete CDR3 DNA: TGCGCCAGCAGCTTGGAGGTGGGCAATAATTCACCC. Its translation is CASSLEVGNNSP. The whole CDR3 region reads CASSLEVGNNSPLHF.

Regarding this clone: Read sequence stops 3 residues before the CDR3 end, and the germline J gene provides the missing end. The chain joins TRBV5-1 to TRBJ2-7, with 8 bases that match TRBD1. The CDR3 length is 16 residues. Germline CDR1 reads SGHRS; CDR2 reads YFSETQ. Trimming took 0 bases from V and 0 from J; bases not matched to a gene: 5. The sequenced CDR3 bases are TGCGCCAGCAGCTTGGGAAACAGGGGGTTCTCCTACGAG. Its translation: CASSLGNRGFSYE. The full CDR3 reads CASSLGNRGFSYEQYF.